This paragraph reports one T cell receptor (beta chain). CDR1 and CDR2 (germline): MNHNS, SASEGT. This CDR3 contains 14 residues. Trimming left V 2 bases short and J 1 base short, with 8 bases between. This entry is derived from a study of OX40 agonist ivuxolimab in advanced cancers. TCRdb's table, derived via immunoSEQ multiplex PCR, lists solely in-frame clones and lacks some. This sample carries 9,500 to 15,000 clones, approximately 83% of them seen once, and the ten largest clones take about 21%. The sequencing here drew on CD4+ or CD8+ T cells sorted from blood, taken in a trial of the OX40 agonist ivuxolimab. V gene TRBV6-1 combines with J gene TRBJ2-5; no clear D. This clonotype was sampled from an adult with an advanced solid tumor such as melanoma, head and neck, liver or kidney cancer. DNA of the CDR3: TGTGCCAGCAGTGAATCGATTCCCCAAGAGACCCAGTACTTC. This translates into CASSESIPQETQYF.